The 18 T cell receptor beta chains below were found in one sample sequenced in a study of human T cells and chemical hapten exposure. Time point indicated: patch test 1, 2 weeks after DPC sensitization. Treatment reported: therapeutic diphenylcyclopropenone sensitization with weekly scalp DPC. TCRdb fed the RACE reads into MiXCR, producing one record per CDR3 protein. The table lists around 76,000 distinct CDR3 sequences, about 12% of them singletons. The specimen was whole blood, collected in connection with sensitization to the hapten diphenylcyclopropenone (DPC). The receptors were sampled from an older woman with alopecia areata. Some clones in this sample may be carry-over from other donors' samples.

This clonotype was detected many times. This rearrangement joins TRBV12-5 to TRBJ2-1, with a tentative D call TRBD2 (5 bases). This CDR3 is 16 amino acids long. V lost 6 bases and J lost 1, with 16 bases in between. Germline V gene lookup returns CDR1 LGHNT and CDR2 FRNRAP. The CDR3 sequence: CASGLSSDWSYNEQFF. The CDR3 region has the DNA TGTGCTAGTGGCCTTTCGTCGGACTGGTCCTACAATGAGCAGTTCTTC.

The genes are TRBV2 and TRBJ1-5; TRBD1 agrees at 7 bases. With 0 bases clipped from V and 6 bases from J, the junction kept 5 bases outside the gene matches. CDR1 and CDR2 (germline): SNHLY, FYNNEI. The CDR3 length is 15 residues. For the CDR3, the DNA is TGTGCCAGCAGTGAAGCGCGGCACAGGGGTCAGCCCCAGCATTTT. Protein: CASSEARHRGQPQHF.

The gene calls are TRBV6-4 and TRBJ2-1; tentatively, D is TRBD1 or TRBD2 (5 bases each). The CDR3 sequence is 12 residues long. V was cut by 8 bases and J by 9 bases, with 14 bases left in between. In germline, CDR1 is MRHNA, CDR2 SNTAGT. For the CDR3, the DNA is TGTGCCAGCGGCGAGAGGGGTGGTGAGCAGTTCTTC. This codes for CASGERGGEQFF.

In this sample, this clonotype turned up many times. The gene calls are TRBV18 and TRBJ2-7; the D is unclear. From germline, CDR1 is KGHSH and CDR2 LQKENI. V shed 6 bases and J shed 5 bases, with 17 bases lying between them. The CDR3 has 14 residues. The CDR3 loop is CASSPSYSGDEQYF. The CDR3 coding sequence is TGTGCCAGCTCCCCCTCGTATTCGGGCGACGAGCAGTACTTC.

This clonotype appeared many times. The CDR3 bases are TGTGCCAGCAGTTTATCTACAGGGTTGTCGGGCACAGATACGCAGTATTTT. This codes for CASSLSTGLSGTDTQYF. The rearrangement uses TRBV27 and TRBJ2-3, with D possibly TRBD1 on 6 matching bases. V was clipped by 0 bases and J by 1 base, with 14 bases between them. Germline CDR1 MNHEY, CDR2 SMNVEV (reference sequence). This CDR3 contains 17 residues.

This clonotype was observed a handful of times. The chain couples TRBV20-1 to TRBJ1-2, with 8 bases lining up with TRBD1. This CDR3 contains 14 residues. CDR1 and CDR2 from the germline V gene are DFQATT and SNEGSKA (reference sequence). The trim removed 4 bases at V and 6 bases at J, leaving 10 bases unmatched. The CDR3, as DNA: TGCAGTGCTACGACAGGGGCGAGGACGCATGGCTACACCTTC. Translated, it gives CSATTGARTHGYTF.

This rearrangement joins TRBV5-1 to TRBJ1-5; D is undetermined. The V and J ends lost 4 bases and 8 bases respectively, with 16 bases between them. This CDR3 is built from 14 residues. Germline CDR1 is SGHRS and CDR2 is YFSETQ. CDR3 sequence reads: CASSPVPGHKPQHF. The CDR3 coding sequence is TGCGCCAGCAGCCCCGTCCCGGGCCATAAGCCCCAGCATTTT.

A few counts support this clonotype. The rearrangement joins TRBV9 to TRBJ1-1; unclear D gene. Trimming cost V 0 bases and J 4 bases, with 7 bases left between them. Germline CDR1 and CDR2: SGDLS and YYNGEE. The CDR3 has 13 amino acids. The CDR3 sequence is CASSVGIGTEAFF. DNA for the CDR3: TGTGCCAGCAGCGTAGGGATCGGCACTGAAGCTTTCTTT.

This chain uses TRBV27 with TRBJ2-7, with D tentatively TRBD1 or TRBD2 (5 bases each). Germline CDR1 MNHEY, CDR2 SMNVEV (reference sequence). CDR3 length: 15 residues. V shed 4 bases and J shed 3 bases, with 16 bases lying between them. Here the CDR3 reads CASSSPGRNHYEQYF. Written as DNA, the CDR3 is TGTGCCAGCAGTTCCCCGGGACGGAATCACTACGAGCAGTACTTC.

There are many counts of this clonotype. The genes are TRBV15 and TRBJ1-5; D not certain. CDR3 length: 13 residues. The V end lost 8 bases, the J end lost 6 bases, and 14 bases lay between the germline ends. Germline V gene data show CDR1 as LNHNV and CDR2 as YYDKDF (reference sequence). CDR3 protein: CATGLGAPQPQHF. The DNA of the CDR3 is TGTGCCACCGGCCTGGGCGCCCCTCAGCCCCAGCATTTT.

This clonotype came up many times. The J gene is TRBJ2-3, the V gene TRBV6-2 or TRBV6-3; D is ambiguous. Germline V lookup: CDR1 MNHEY, CDR2 SVGEGT. Trimming stripped 0 bases from V and 3 bases from J, with 16 bases between. The CDR3 is 17 residues long. The CDR3 loop reads CASSYSIGEPATDTQYF. The DNA of the CDR3 is TGTGCCAGCAGTTACTCGATTGGGGAACCAGCGACAGATACGCAGTATTTT.

This clonotype was observed a handful of times. This sequence joins TRBV27 and TRBJ2-2, with D possibly matching TRBD2 (5 bases). Germline values: CDR1 MNHEY, CDR2 SMNVEV (reference sequence). This CDR3 region has 14 residues. Trimming removed 5 bases at V and 6 bases at J, with 13 bases between. CDR3 amino acids: CASSIGVPPGELFF. In nucleotides, the CDR3 is TGTGCCAGCAGTATCGGGGTCCCCCCCGGGGAGCTGTTTTTT.

The chain is built from TRBV20-1 and TRBJ1-3; possibly TRBD1 for D (5 bases). The CDR3 has 16 amino acids. Germline lookup yields CDR1 DFQATT and CDR2 SNEGSKA (reference sequence). Trimming left V 2 bases short and J 0 bases short, with 14 bases between. In nucleotides, the CDR3 is TGCAGTGCTAGACCTATCACGGGGGACTCTGGAAACACCATATATTTT. It is translated as CSARPITGDSGNTIYF.

This clonotype was picked up many times. The chain recombines TRBV29-1 with TRBJ1-6; D gene uncertain. Germline values: CDR1 SQVTM, CDR2 ANQGSEA. V lost 3 bases, J lost 9 bases, and 3 bases lay in between. This CDR3 spans 10 amino acids. The DNA for the CDR3 is TGCAGCGTTGAGGCTTCACCCCTCCACTTT. It is translated as CSVEASPLHF. Full variable domain (remainder filled in from reference TRBV29-1 and TRBJ1-6): SAVISQKPSRDICQRGTSLTIQCQVDSQVTMMFWYRQQPGQSLTLIATANQGSEATYESGFVIDKFPISRPNLTFSTLTVSNMSPEDSSIYLCSVEASPLHFGNGTRLTVT.

This clonotype was detected only a few times. The chain has TRBV7-6 and TRBJ2-7; 10 nucleotides align to TRBD1. J was trimmed by 5 bases and V by 1 base; bases with no gene match: 5. The germline gives CDR1 SGHVS, CDR2 FNYEAQ. This CDR3 comprises 15 residues. The CDR3 coding sequence is TGTGCCAGCAGCTTAGTTGGGACAGGGGTGCACGAGCAGTACTTC. It yields the protein CASSLVGTGVHEQYF.

In this sample, this clonotype turned up a few times. The rearrangement links TRBV10-3 to TRBJ1-2, with D possibly being TRBD1 (5 bases). The CDR3 length is 13 residues. Germline V gene lookup returns CDR1 ENHRY and CDR2 SYGVKD. V dropped 4 bases and J dropped 5 bases, with 11 bases sitting between them. The CDR3 sequence is CAISGRVQYGYTF. The CDR3 DNA reads TGTGCCATCAGTGGCAGGGTTCAGTATGGCTACACCTTC.

CDR3 amino acids: CAGARAMENTEAFF. CDR3 in DNA: TGTGCCGGGGCACGGGCGATGGAGAACACTGAAGCTTTCTTT. V usage is TRBV10-3 and J usage is TRBJ1-1; the D gene is possibly TRBD1 (5 bases). With 11 bases removed from V and 1 base from J, the gap between germline ends came to 17 bases. Germline V gives CDR1 ENHRY, CDR2 SYGVKD. This CDR3 is 14 amino acids long.

This clonotype has a count of ten or more. The chain uses TRBV10-3 and TRBJ2-3; TRBD1 matches at 10 bases. The CDR3 has 15 residues. The junction had 3 bases not matched to a gene; V was cut back by 3 bases and J by 3 bases. Germline assignment: CDR1 ENHRY and CDR2 SYGVKD. CDR3 amino acids: CAISEDRGRTDTQYF. The CDR3 DNA sequence: TGTGCCATCAGTGAAGACAGGGGGCGGACAGATACGCAGTATTTT.